The next 12 T cell receptor beta chains were all read from a single sample in a study of monozygotic twins with inflammatory bowel disease. TCRdb reworked the 5' RACE reads into one entry per CDR3 protein, no DNA. The sample table includes about 380,000 distinct CDR3 sequences. Sample: blood. These receptors originate from a human donor with ulcerative colitis or Crohn's disease, or a healthy co-twin of an affected twin (not recorded which).

This chain joins TRBV24-1 and TRBJ2-3; there is no DNA to check the TCRdb D call of TRBD1. Germline V gives CDR1 KGHDR, CDR2 SFDVKD. CDR3 length: 15 residues. CDR3 residues: CATSVGGYFMNTQYF.

The chain combines TRBV6-2 or TRBV6-3 with TRBJ2-2. The length of the CDR3 is 14 residues. Germline assignment: CDR1 MNHEY and CDR2 SVGEGT. The CDR3 spells CAVGLYANTGELFF.

The rearrangement uses TRBV6-2 or TRBV6-3 and TRBJ2-7; the D gene TCRdb calls, TRBD2, cannot be checked with no DNA. The CDR3 sequence is 16 residues long. CDR1 is MNHEY and CDR2 is SVGEGT in the germline V gene. Here the CDR3 reads CASSYGLALVVYEQYF.

This chain connects TRBV7-2 to TRBJ1-5; the D call of TRBD1 rests on TCRdb alone, since no DNA is present to check it. The germline gives CDR1 SGHTA, CDR2 FQGNSA. This CDR3 has 15 amino acids. CDR3 residues: CASSPQGDSNQPQHF.

J is TRBJ2-7 and V is TRBV18. The CDR3 contains 13 residues. The germline CDR1 and CDR2 sequences are KGHSH and LQKENI. CDR3 amino acids: CASSPPQAYEQYF.

The rearrangement joins TRBV20-1 to TRBJ2-7; TCRdb selects TRBD2, and the lack of DNA leaves this call unchecked. Germline V gives CDR1 DFQATT, CDR2 SNEGSKA (reference sequence). CDR3 length: 14 amino acids. CDR3 in amino acids: CSAPVSGGAYEQYF.

The CDR3 protein is CASSQDGGRAYGYTF. This chain connects TRBV4-1 to TRBJ1-2. Germline loops: CDR1 MGHRA, CDR2 YSYEKL. The CDR3 contains 15 residues.

The gene calls are TRBV20-1 and TRBJ2-5; with no DNA, the TCRdb D assignment of TRBD1 cannot be verified. Germline V lookup: CDR1 DFQATT, CDR2 SNEGSKA (reference sequence). The CDR3 totals 13 residues. CDR3 loop: CAPPVGTGETQYF.

The chain joins TRBV7-9 to TRBJ2-3; TCRdb outputs TRBD1, but without DNA this stays unchecked. CDR1 is SEHNR and CDR2 is FQNEAQ in the germline V gene (reference sequence). The CDR3 extends over 16 amino acids. The CDR3 loop reads CASSSRQAFSTDTQYF. The full variable domain, its missing parts supplied by reference TRBV7-9 and TRBJ2-3, is DTGVSQNPRHKITKRGQNVTFRCDPISEHNRLYWYRQTLGQGPEFLTYFQNEAQLEKSRLLSDRFSAERPKGSFSTLEIQRTEQGDSAMYLCASSSRQAFSTDTQYFGPGTRLTVL.

CDR3 residues: CASSLLGPGAGSPLHF. The chain uses TRBV27 and TRBJ1-6. Germline V lookup: CDR1 MNHEY, CDR2 SMNVEV (reference sequence). The CDR3 totals 16 residues.

The chain employs TRBV20-1 and TRBJ2-5; as DNA is missing, the TRBD2 call by TCRdb cannot be tested. The germline V gene encodes CDR1 DFQATT and CDR2 SNEGSKA (reference sequence). CDR3 length: 12 residues. CDR3 protein: CSCRGSQETQYF.

The chain combines TRBV7-8 with TRBJ1-1; TCRdb reports TRBD1, a call that lacks DNA to check it against. Looked up from germline, CDR1 is SGHVS and CDR2 is FQNEAQ. The CDR3 spans 15 residues. CDR3 sequence: CASTFWTGTNTEAFF.